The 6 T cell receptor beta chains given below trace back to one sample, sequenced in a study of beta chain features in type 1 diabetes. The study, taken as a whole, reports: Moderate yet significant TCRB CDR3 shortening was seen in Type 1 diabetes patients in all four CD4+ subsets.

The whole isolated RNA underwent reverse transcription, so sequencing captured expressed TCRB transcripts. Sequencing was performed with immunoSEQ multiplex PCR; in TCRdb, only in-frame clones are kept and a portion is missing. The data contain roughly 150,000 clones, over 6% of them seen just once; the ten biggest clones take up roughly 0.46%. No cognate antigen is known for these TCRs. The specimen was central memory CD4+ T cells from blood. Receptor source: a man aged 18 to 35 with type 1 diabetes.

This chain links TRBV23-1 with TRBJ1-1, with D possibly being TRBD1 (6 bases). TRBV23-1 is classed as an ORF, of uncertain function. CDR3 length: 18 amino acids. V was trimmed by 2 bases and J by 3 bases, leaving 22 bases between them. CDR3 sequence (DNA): TGCGCCAGCAGTCAACTCCCCAGGCAGGGGCCTTCTCACACTGAAGCTTTCTTT. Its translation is CASSQLPRQGPSHTEAFF.

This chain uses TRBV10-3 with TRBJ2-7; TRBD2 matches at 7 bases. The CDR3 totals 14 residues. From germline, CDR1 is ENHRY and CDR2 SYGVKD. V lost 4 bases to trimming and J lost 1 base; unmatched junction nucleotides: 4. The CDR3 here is CAISAGGRSYEQYF. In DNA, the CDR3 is TGTGCCATCAGTGCGGGGGGACGGTCCTACGAGCAGTACTTC.

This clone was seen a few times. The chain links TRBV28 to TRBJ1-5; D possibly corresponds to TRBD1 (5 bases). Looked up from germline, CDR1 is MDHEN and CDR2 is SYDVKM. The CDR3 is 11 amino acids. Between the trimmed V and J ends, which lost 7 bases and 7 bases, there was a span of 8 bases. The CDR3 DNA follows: TGTGCCAGCACTTCAGGGCAGCCCCAGCATTTT. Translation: CASTSGQPQHF. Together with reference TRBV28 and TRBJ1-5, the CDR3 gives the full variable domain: DVKVTQSSRYLVKRTGEKVFLECVQDMDHENMFWYRQDPGLGLRLIYFSYDVKMKEKGDIPEGYSVSREKKERFSLILESASTNQTSMYLCASTSGQPQHFGDGTRLSIL.

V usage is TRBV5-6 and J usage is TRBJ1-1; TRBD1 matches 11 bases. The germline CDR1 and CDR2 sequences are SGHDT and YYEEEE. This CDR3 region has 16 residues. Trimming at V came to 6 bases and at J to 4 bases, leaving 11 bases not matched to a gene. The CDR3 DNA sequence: TGTGCCAGCACCGATACCGGGACAGGGGGGTCCACTGAAGCTTTCTTT. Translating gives CASTDTGTGGSTEAFF. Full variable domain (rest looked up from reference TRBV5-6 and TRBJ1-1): DAGVTQSPTHLIKTRGQQVTLRCSPKSGHDTVSWYQQALGQGPQFIFQYYEEEERQRGNFPDRFSGHQFPNYSSELNVNALLLGDSALYLCASTDTGTGGSTEAFFGQGTRLTVV.

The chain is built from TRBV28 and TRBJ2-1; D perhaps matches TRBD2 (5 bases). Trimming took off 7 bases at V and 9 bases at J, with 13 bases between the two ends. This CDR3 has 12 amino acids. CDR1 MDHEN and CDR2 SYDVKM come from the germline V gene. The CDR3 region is CASTGGFSEQFF. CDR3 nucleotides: TGTGCCAGCACAGGCGGGTTCTCTGAGCAGTTCTTC.

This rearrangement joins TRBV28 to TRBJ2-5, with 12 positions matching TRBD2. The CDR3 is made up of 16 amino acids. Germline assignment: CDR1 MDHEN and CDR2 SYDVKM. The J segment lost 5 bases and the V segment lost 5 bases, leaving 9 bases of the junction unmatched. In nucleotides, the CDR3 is TGTGCCAGCAGTCAGCTAGCGGGAGGGCCTTTGGAGACCCAGTACTTC. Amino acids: CASSQLAGGPLETQYF.